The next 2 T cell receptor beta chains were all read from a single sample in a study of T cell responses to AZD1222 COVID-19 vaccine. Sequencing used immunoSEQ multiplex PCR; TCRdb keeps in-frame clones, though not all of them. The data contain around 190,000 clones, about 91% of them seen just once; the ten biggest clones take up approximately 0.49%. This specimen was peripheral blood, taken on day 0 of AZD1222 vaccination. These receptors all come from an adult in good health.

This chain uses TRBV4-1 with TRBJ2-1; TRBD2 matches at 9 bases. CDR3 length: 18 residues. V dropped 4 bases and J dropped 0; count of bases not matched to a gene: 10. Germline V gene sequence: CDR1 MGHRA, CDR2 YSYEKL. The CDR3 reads CASSRRSSGSSSYNEQFF. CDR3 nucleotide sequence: TGCGCCAGCAGCCGCCGAAGTAGCGGGAGTAGCTCCTACAATGAGCAGTTCTTC.

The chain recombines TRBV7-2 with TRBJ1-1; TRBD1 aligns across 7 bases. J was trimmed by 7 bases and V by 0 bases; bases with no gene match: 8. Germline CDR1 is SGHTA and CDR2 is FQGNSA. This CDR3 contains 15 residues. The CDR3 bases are TGTGCCAGCAGCTTAGCGGCAGGGGGGACGTATGAAGCTTTCTTT. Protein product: CASSLAAGGTYEAFF.